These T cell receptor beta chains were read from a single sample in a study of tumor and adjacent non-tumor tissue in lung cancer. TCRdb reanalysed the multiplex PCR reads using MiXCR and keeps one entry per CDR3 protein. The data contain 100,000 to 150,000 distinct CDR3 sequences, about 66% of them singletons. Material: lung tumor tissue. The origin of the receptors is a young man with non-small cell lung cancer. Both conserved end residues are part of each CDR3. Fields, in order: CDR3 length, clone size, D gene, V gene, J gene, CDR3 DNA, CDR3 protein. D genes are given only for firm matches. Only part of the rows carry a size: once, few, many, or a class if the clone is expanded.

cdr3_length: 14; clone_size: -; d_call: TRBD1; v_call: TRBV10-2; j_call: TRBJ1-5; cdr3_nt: TGCGCCAGCAGTGCAGGGGGCACGGGACAGCCCCAGCATTTT; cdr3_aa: CASSAGGTGQPQHF
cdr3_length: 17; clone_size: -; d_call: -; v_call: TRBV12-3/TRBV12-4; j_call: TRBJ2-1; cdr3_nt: TGTGCCAGCAGTTTTTCCCATAGCGGAGGGGTCTACAATGAGCAGTTCTTC; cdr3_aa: CASSFSHSGGVYNEQFF
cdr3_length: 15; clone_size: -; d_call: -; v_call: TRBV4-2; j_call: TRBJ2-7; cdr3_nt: TGTGTCAGCAGCCAAGATGACGGGGGCTACTACGAGCATTATTTC; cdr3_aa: CVSSQDDGGYYEHYF
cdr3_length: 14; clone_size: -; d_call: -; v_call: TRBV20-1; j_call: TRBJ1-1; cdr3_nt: TGCAGTGCTACAATGGCAGCGCTGAACACTGAAGCTTTCTTT; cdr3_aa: CSATMAALNTEAFF
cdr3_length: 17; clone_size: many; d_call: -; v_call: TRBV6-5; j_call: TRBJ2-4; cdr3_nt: TGTGCCAGCAGTTGGGGAGGCTGGGCCCTAGCCAAAAACATTCAGTACTTC; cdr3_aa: CASSWGGWALAKNIQYF
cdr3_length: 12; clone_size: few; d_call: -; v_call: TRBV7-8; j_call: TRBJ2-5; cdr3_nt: TGTGCCAGCAGCTTGGGGACAGAGACCCAGTACTTC; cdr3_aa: CASSLGTETQYF
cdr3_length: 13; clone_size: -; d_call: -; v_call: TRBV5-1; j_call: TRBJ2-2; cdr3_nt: TGCGCCAGCAGCTCGCGGCCGGGCGGGGAGCTGTTTTTT; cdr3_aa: CASSSRPGGELFF
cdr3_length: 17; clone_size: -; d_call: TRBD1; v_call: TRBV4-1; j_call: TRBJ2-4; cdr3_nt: TGCGCCAGCAGCTCCCGGACAGGGAATGAGGCCAAAAACATTCAGTACTTC; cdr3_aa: CASSSRTGNEAKNIQYF
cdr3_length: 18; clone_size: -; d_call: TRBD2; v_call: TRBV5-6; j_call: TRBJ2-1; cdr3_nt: TGTGCCAGCAGCTTCATGGAGCGGGGTGGGGGAAAACAATGGGAGTACTTCTTC; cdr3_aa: CASSFMERGGGKQWEYFF
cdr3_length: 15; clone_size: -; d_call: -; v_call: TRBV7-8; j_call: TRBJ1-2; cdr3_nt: TGTGCCAGCAGCTTAGGTGGTGCGGATAGCTATGGCTACACCTTC; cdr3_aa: CASSLGGADSYGYTF
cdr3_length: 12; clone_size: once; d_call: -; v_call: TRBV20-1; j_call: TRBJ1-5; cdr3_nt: TGCAGTGCTAGCGTGGGCAAACAGCCACAGCATTTT; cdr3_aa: CSASVGKQPQHF
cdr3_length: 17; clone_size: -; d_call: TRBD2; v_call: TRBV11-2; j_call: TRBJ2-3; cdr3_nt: TGTGCCAGCAGCATCCGCTCAGCGGGAGTATTGGAAGATACGCAGTGTTTT; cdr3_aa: CASSIRSAGVLEDTQCF
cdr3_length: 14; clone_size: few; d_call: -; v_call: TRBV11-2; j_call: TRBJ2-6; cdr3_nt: TGTGCCAGCAGCTTAGATCGCGGGGCCAACGTCCTGACTTTC; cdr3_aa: CASSLDRGANVLTF
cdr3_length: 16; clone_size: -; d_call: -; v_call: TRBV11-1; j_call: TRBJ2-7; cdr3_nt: TGTGCCAGCAGCTTCCCAGGTGGGACAAGGGGTGAAGGGCAGTACTTC; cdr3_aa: CASSFPGGTRGEGQYF
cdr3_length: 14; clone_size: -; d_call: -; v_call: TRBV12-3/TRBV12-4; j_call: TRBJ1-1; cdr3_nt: TGTGCCAGCAGTCGTTTAGGACATGGGGCTGTATCTTTCTTT; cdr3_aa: CASSRLGHGAVSFF
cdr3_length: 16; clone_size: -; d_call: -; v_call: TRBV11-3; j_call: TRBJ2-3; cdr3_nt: TGTGCCAGCAGCTTAGGCCTAGCGCCAAGCACAGATATGCAGTGTTTT; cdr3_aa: CASSLGLAPSTDMQCF
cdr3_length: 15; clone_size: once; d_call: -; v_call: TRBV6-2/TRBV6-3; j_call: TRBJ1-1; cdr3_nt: TGTGCCAGCACCCGACAGCATTTAGGGAACACTGAAGCCTTCTTT; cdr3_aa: CASTRQHLGNTEAFF
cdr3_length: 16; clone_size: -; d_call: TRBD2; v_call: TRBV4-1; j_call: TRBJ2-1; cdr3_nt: TGCGCCAGCAGCCCAGCCCTAGCGGGGGGGAACAATGAGCAATTCTTC; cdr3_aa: CASSPALAGGNNEQFF
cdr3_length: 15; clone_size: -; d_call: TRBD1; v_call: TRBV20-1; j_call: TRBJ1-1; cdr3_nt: TGCAGTGCTAGCCCCCAGGACAGGATGGACATTGAAGCTTTCTTT; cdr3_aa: CSASPQDRMDIEAFF
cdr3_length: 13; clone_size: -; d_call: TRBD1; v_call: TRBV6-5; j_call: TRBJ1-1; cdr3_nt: TGTGACTGTGAGGACAGGTTGAACACTGAAGCTTTCTTT; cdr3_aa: CDCEDRLNTEAFF
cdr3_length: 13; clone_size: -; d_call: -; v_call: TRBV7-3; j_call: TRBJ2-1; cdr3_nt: TGTGCCAGCAGCTTACCAGGGTATGATGAGCAGTTCTTC; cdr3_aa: CASSLPGYDEQFF
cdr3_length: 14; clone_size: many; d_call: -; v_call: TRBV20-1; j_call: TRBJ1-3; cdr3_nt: TGCAGTGCTAGAGATTCAGGGCCTGGAAACACCATATATTTT; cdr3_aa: CSARDSGPGNTIYF
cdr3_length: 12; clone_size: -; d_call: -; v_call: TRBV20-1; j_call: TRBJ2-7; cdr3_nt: TGCAATGCTTCGATCGTACCCTACGAGCAATACTTC; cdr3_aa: CNASIVPYEQYF
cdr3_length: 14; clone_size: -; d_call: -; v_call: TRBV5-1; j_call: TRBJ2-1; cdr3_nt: TGCACCAGCAGCTTGGCCGCGGCAGGGGATGAGCAGTTCTTC; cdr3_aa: CTSSLAAAGDEQFF
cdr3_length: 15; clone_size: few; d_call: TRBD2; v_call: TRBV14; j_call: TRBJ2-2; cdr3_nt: TGTGCCAGCAGCCAAGTAGCGGGGAACACCGGGGAGCTGTTTTTT; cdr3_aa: CASSQVAGNTGELFF
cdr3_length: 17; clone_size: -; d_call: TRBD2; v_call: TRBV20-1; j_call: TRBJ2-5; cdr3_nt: TGCAGTGTTTGGGGGGGCCATCTAGCGGGAGGGCCGGAGACCCAGTACTTC; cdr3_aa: CSVWGGHLAGGPETQYF
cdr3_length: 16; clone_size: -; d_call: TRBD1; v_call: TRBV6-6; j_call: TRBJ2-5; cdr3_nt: TGTGCCAGCAGGACCCACGGGACAGGGAGGGGAGAGATCCAGTACTTC; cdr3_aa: CASRTHGTGRGEIQYF
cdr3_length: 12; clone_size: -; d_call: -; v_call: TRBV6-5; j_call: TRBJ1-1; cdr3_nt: TGTGCCAGCAGTCTCCACGGGACTGAGACTTTCTTT; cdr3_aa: CASSLHGTETFF
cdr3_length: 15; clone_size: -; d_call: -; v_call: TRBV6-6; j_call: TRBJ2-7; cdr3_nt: TGTGCCAGCAGTTACCCCCCCCCAGGCGCGGTCGAGCAGTACTTC; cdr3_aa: CASSYPPPGAVEQYF
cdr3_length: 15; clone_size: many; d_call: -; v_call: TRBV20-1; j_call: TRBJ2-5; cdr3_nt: TGCAGTGCTAGAGATGGCGGGACCGCCGGGGAGACCCAGTACTTC; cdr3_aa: CSARDGGTAGETQYF
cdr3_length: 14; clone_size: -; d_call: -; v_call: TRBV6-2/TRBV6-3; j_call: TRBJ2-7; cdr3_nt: TGTGCCAGCGAATTCCGGGACGGAGCCTACGAGCAGTACTTC; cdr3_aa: CASEFRDGAYEQYF
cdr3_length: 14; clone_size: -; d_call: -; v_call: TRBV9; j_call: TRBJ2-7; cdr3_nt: TGTGCCAGCAGCGTTTTACGGAGCTCCTACGAGCAGTACTTC; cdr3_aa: CASSVLRSSYEQYF